This passage covers 24 T cell receptor beta chains from one sample sequenced in a study of shared clonotypes between healthy human individuals. Selected positively for CCR7 and CD45RO-negative, naive CD8 cells excluded terminally differentiated effector memory CD45RA+ cells. Some clones are missing from TCRdb's copy, which holds only in-frame ones; the method was immunoSEQ multiplex PCR. The sample carries around 560,000 clones, about 95% recorded once. Material: naive CD8+ T cells sorted from blood. The receptors were sampled from a woman in her 30s in good health.

Note on this clone: One end of the junction is discordant with germline, which a read error may explain. The chain uses TRBV13 and TRBJ2-1; no definite D call. CDR1 PRHDT and CDR2 FYEKMQ come from the germline V gene (reference sequence). The CDR3 sequence is 14 residues long. The CDR3, as DNA: TGCGCCAGCAGCCAGCCGGATAGATCCGGGGAGCAGTTCTTC. As protein: CASSQPDRSGEQFF.

This rearrangement joins TRBV7-8 to TRBJ1-1; D gene uncertain. V shed 8 bases and J shed 5 bases, with 15 bases lying between them. The germline CDR1 and CDR2 sequences are SGHVS and FQNEAQ. The length of the CDR3 is 13 residues. This CDR3 is CASLTRGLTEAFF. Here the CDR3 DNA reads TGTGCCAGCCTCACGCGGGGTCTGACTGAAGCTTTCTTT.

V is TRBV2 and J is TRBJ2-5; D is undetermined. V dropped 10 bases and J dropped 3 bases, with 12 bases sitting between them. The length of the CDR3 is 12 residues. Germline values: CDR1 SNHLY, CDR2 FYNNEI. CDR3 amino acids: CATRTYKETQYF. CDR3 sequence (DNA): TGTGCCACCAGAACCTATAAAGAGACCCAGTACTTC.

The J gene is TRBJ2-1, the V gene TRBV28; TRBD2 matches 7 bases. V lost 4 bases to trimming and J lost 8 bases; unmatched junction nucleotides: 8. The CDR3 consists of 14 residues. The germline CDR1 and CDR2 sequences are MDHEN and SYDVKM. CDR3 nucleotide sequence: TGTGCCAGCAGTTGGGCTAGCGGAGTCCATGAGCAGTTCTTC. Translating gives CASSWASGVHEQFF. Full variable domain (outside the CDR3, taken from reference TRBV28 and TRBJ2-1): DVKVTQSSRYLVKRTGEKVFLECVQDMDHENMFWYRQDPGLGLRLIYFSYDVKMKEKGDIPEGYSVSREKKERFSLILESASTNQTSMYLCASSWASGVHEQFFGPGTRLTVL.

The chain joins TRBV7-3 to TRBJ1-5; D call uncertain. CDR1 and CDR2 (germline): SGHTA, FQGTGA. CDR3 length: 19 amino acids. Trimming shortened V by 1 base and J by 0 bases, and 19 bases separated the two germline ends. The CDR3 reads CASSLKSAGIMNSNQPQHF. CDR3 DNA: TGTGCCAGCAGCTTAAAATCCGCGGGGATAATGAATAGCAATCAGCCCCAGCATTTT. Filled out from reference TRBV7-3 and TRBJ1-5, the complete variable domain reads GAGVSQTPSNKVTEKGKYVELRCDPISGHTALYWYRQSLGQGPEFLIYFQGTGAADDSGLPNDRFFAVRPEGSVSTLKIQRTERGDSAVYLCASSLKSAGIMNSNQPQHFGDGTRLSIL.

About this clone: A read error may produce the germline difference seen at one junction end. This chain connects TRBV29-1 to TRBJ1-2; 9 positions match TRBD1. CDR1 is SQVTM and CDR2 is ANQGSEA in the germline V gene. CDR3 size: 12 residues. CDR3 in DNA: TGCAGCGTTGAGGGGGACAGGGCTGGCCACACCTTC. Amino acids: CSVEGDRAGHTF.

The rearrangement joins TRBV7-9 to TRBJ1-2, with D possibly matching TRBD1 (6 bases). Germline loops: CDR1 SEHNR, CDR2 FQNEAQ (reference sequence). Trimming removed 5 bases at V and 2 bases at J, with 24 bases between. The CDR3 consists of 18 residues. The CDR3, as DNA: TGTGCCAGCAGCCGACACCTCATAAAAGACACAGGGAACTATGGCTACACCTTC. Protein product: CASSRHLIKDTGNYGYTF.

V is TRBV7-2 and J is TRBJ2-7, with 7 bases identical to TRBD2. The J segment lost 2 bases and the V segment lost 5 bases, leaving 18 bases of the junction unmatched. The CDR3 length is 18 residues. CDR1 and CDR2 (germline): SGHTA, FQGNSA. CDR3 sequence (DNA): TGTGCCAGCAGCCCCTCGGGGGAGGGATACCAAGTCCCCTACGAGCAGTACTTC. The encoded protein is CASSPSGEGYQVPYEQYF.

This clone was seen only once. The chain recombines TRBV28 with TRBJ1-2; 7 bases are a match to TRBD1. The ends lost 4 bases at V and 2 bases at J; junction bases unmatched: 10. This CDR3 has 16 residues. Germline CDR1 MDHEN, CDR2 SYDVKM. CDR3: CASSSKEGGRNYGYTF. CDR3 in DNA: TGTGCCAGCAGTTCAAAGGAAGGGGGCCGGAACTATGGCTACACCTTC.

The V call is TRBV29-1, the J call TRBJ2-1; 9 bases agree with TRBD2. Per germline, CDR1 SQVTM and CDR2 ANQGSEA. CDR3 length: 14 amino acids. The V gene end was trimmed by 4 bases and the J gene end by 5 bases; junction bases not matched to a gene: 6. The CDR3 nucleotides read TGCAGCGTTGGTCCGACTAGCGGACACAATGAGCAGTTCTTC. Translated: CSVGPTSGHNEQFF.

The rearrangement uses TRBV27 and TRBJ2-1, with TRBD2 identical over 8 bases. The length of the CDR3 is 16 residues. J lost 6 bases, V lost 5 bases, and 12 bases had no gene match. The V gene's germline CDR1 is MNHEY and CDR2 SMNVEV (reference sequence). The CDR3 loop reads CASSPPGLVIVNEQFF. In nucleotides, the CDR3 is TGTGCCAGCAGTCCCCCGGGACTAGTCATAGTCAATGAGCAGTTCTTC.

CDR3 bases: TGTGCCAGCAGTATAGACACTGGAAACACCATATATTTT. Its translation: CASSIDTGNTIYF. V and J are TRBV28 and TRBJ1-3, with D uncertain. The V gene's germline CDR1 is MDHEN and CDR2 SYDVKM. The CDR3 has 13 residues. Trimming cost V 5 bases and J 2 bases, with 7 bases left between them.

The chain carries TRBV21-1 and TRBJ2-4. TRBV21-1 is annotated as a pseudogene. CDR3 length: 14 residues. CDR3 protein: CASSNRGGRNIQYF. CDR3 bases: TGTGCCAGCAGCAACAGAGGGGGGCGGAACATTCAGTACTTC.

The V call is TRBV9, the J call TRBJ2-1; the match to TRBD2 covers 7 bases. V lost 2 bases and J lost 6; bases outside the gene matches: 2. Germline CDR1 reads SGDLS; CDR2 reads YYNGEE. The CDR3 totals 13 residues. The CDR3 protein is CASSVWGGNEQFF. The CDR3, as DNA: TGTGCCAGCAGCGTTTGGGGGGGCAATGAGCAGTTCTTC.

The chain joins TRBV5-4 to TRBJ2-7, with 9 bases that match TRBD1. Germline CDR1 SGHNT, CDR2 YYREEE (reference sequence). V gave up 4 bases and J gave up 7 bases; unmatched junction bases: 3. This CDR3 has 12 residues. The CDR3 coding sequence is TGTGCCAGCAGCCTGACAGGGGGGGAGCAGTACTTC. Its translation: CASSLTGGEQYF. The whole variable domain, remainder taken from reference TRBV5-4 and TRBJ2-7, is ETGVTQSPTHLIKTRGQQVTLRCSSQSGHNTVSWYQQALGQGPQFIFQYYREEENGRGNFPPRFSGLQFPNYSSELNVNALELDDSALYLCASSLTGGEQYFGPGTRLTVT.

The chain carries TRBV21-1 and TRBJ1-3. TRBV21-1 is listed as a pseudogene. The CDR3 length is 17 residues. CDR3 DNA: TGTGCCAGCAGCAAAGCCGACGGGGTTCCGGCTATCAACACCATATATTTT. This translates into CASSKADGVPAINTIYF.

This chain connects TRBV29-1 to TRBJ2-1, with D tentatively TRBD2 (6 bases). Germline CDR1 is SQVTM and CDR2 is ANQGSEA. This CDR3 region has 11 residues. With 4 bases removed from V and 9 bases from J, the gap between germline ends came to 10 bases. CDR3 nucleotides: TGCAGCGTTGTAACCGGGGGTGAGCAGTTCTTC. Protein sequence: CSVVTGGEQFF.

The chain uses TRBV7-2 and TRBJ1-5, with D uncertain. Trimming removed 5 bases from V and 0 bases from J, with 8 bases in between. CDR3 length equals 14 residues. Germline values: CDR1 SGHTA, CDR2 FQGNSA. CDR3 nucleotide sequence: TGTGCCAGCAGCCTCCGGATTAGCAATCAGCCCCAGCATTTT. Its protein is CASSLRISNQPQHF.

The rearrangement joins TRBV6-1 to TRBJ1-2; D not resolved. Per germline, CDR1 MNHNS and CDR2 SASEGT. Trimming removed 4 bases at V and 3 bases at J, with 9 bases between. The CDR3 extends over 13 amino acids. CDR3 sequence: CASSVPWDYGYTF. CDR3 nucleotides: TGTGCCAGCAGTGTCCCCTGGGACTATGGCTACACCTTC.

The chain joins TRBV15 to TRBJ2-7; 9 bases are shared with TRBD1. Germline lookup yields CDR1 LNHNV and CDR2 YYDKDF (reference sequence). The V gene end was trimmed by 5 bases and the J gene end by 4 bases; junction bases not matched to a gene: 6. This CDR3 contains 14 residues. The CDR3 DNA sequence: TGTGCCACCAGCCGACCGGGACAGGGATACGAGCAGTACTTC. The encoded protein is CATSRPGQGYEQYF.

The chain couples TRBV5-6 to TRBJ2-7, with 7 bases identical to TRBD1. The germline gives CDR1 SGHDT, CDR2 YYEEEE. V gave up 4 bases and J gave up 3 bases; unmatched junction bases: 10. The CDR3 covers 15 residues. As DNA, the CDR3 is TGTGCCAGCAGCCCCGGTGGACAGGTCCTCTACGAGCAGTACTTC. Translating it yields CASSPGGQVLYEQYF.

The chain is built from TRBV5-6 and TRBJ2-1; unclear D gene. Germline assignment: CDR1 SGHDT and CDR2 YYEEEE. This CDR3 is 13 amino acids long. V was clipped by 2 bases and J by 10 bases, with 13 bases between them. CDR3 coding DNA: TGTGCCAGCAGCTTCAACCGTGGGTACGAGCAGTTCTTC. Translation: CASSFNRGYEQFF.

The chain joins TRBV5-4 to TRBJ1-1; D is possibly TRBD1 (6 bases). The CDR3 sequence is 12 residues long. V lost 4 bases and J 7 bases, leaving 11 bases between the germline ends. The V gene's germline CDR1 is SGHNT and CDR2 YYREEE (reference sequence). CDR3 nucleotide sequence: TGTGCCAGCAGCCCGTCGGGACATGAAGCTTTCTTT. Encoded protein: CASSPSGHEAFF.

The V call is TRBV7-3, the J call TRBJ2-3; possibly TRBD2 for D (5 bases). The V end was cut by 1 base, the J end by 3 bases, with 14 bases between. The V gene's germline CDR1 is SGHTA and CDR2 FQGTGA. The CDR3 consists of 16 residues. The CDR3 DNA reads TGTGCCAGCAGCTTAATCGGGGAAGTAGGAACAGATACGCAGTATTTT. Protein sequence: CASSLIGEVGTDTQYF.